The 9 T cell receptor beta chains listed next were all sequenced from one sample in a study of blood T cell repertoires in COVID-19. The table came from immunoSEQ multiplex PCR; TCRdb's copy has only in-frame clones and leaves some out. The repertoire holds roughly 100,000 clones, roughly 91% seen once, with approximately 5.5% in the top ten. Sequencing was performed on peripheral blood. These receptors all stem from a human donor in a cohort sampled during active COVID-19.

V and J are TRBV7-9 and TRBJ2-7; maybe TRBD1 (7 bases). The germline V gene encodes CDR1 SEHNR and CDR2 FQNEAQ (reference sequence). Trimming left V 6 bases short and J 6 bases short, with 12 bases between. The CDR3 is 12 amino acids. The CDR3 nucleotides read TGTGCCAGCAGTAATCAGGGGGGCGAGCAGTACTTC. Protein: CASSNQGGEQYF. The full variable domain, rest sourced from reference TRBV7-9 and TRBJ2-7, is DTGVSQNPRHKITKRGQNVTFRCDPISEHNRLYWYRQTLGQGPEFLTYFQNEAQLEKSRLLSDRFSAERPKGSFSTLEIQRTEQGDSAMYLCASSNQGGEQYFGPGTRLTVT.

The rearrangement joins TRBV5-1 to TRBJ1-2; a weak D match, TRBD1 (5 bases). Germline CDR1 reads SGHRS; CDR2 reads YFSETQ. The CDR3 length is 15 residues. The germline V and J ends were trimmed by 0 bases and 4 bases, with 13 bases remaining between them. Here the CDR3 reads CASSLDGGTGYGYTF. The CDR3, as DNA: TGCGCCAGCAGCTTGGATGGGGGGACGGGCTATGGCTACACCTTC.

The V gene is TRBV15, the J gene TRBJ1-4, with no clear D. Trimming took off 4 bases at V and 4 bases at J, with 10 bases between the two ends. The CDR3 contains 14 residues. CDR1 and CDR2 (germline): LNHNV, YYDKDF (reference sequence). The CDR3 DNA sequence: TGTGCCACCAGCACTTACACGCTTAATGAAAAACTGTTTTTT. Encoded protein: CATSTYTLNEKLFF.

The chain is built from TRBV21-1 and TRBJ2-2; TRBD1, the table's D call, lacks a check against the DNA. TRBV21-1 is tagged as a pseudogene. The CDR3 consists of 16 residues. CDR3 sequence reads: CASSPGTGGNTGELFF. CDR3 nucleotide sequence: TGTGCCAGCAGCCCTGGGACAGGGGGTAACACCGGGGAGCTGTTTTTT.

The chain carries TRBV9 and TRBJ1-2; no definite D call. There are 12 residues in the CDR3. In germline, CDR1 is SGDLS, CDR2 YYNGEE. V gave up 2 bases and J gave up 6 bases, with 8 bases separating them. CDR3 sequence (DNA): TGTGCCAGCAGCGTGGGGAGCCATGGCTACACCTTC. Protein sequence: CASSVGSHGYTF.

This chain joins TRBV20-1 and TRBJ2-5, with 7 bases aligning to TRBD2. The germline V gene encodes CDR1 DFQATT and CDR2 SNEGSKA (reference sequence). CDR3 length equals 18 residues. Trimming at V came to 3 bases and at J to 2 bases, leaving 18 bases not matched to a gene. The CDR3 DNA follows: TGCAGTGCTAGTGGGATGTTGGGTGCGGGGGATCCACAAGAGACCCAGTACTTC. This encodes CSASGMLGAGDPQETQYF.

This clone was recorded once. This chain uses TRBV10-3 with TRBJ1-3; D is unclear. CDR3 length equals 12 residues. Trimming removed 11 bases from V and 3 bases from J, with 11 bases in between. Germline-derived CDR1 and CDR2 are ENHRY and SYGVKD. The CDR3: CAYGEHGNTIYF. In DNA form, the CDR3 reads TGTGCCTACGGGGAACATGGAAACACCATATATTTT.

The rearrangement joins TRBV11-3 to TRBJ2-7; tentatively, D is TRBD2 (5 bases). The germline gives CDR1 SGHNT, CDR2 YENEEA. The CDR3 contains 15 residues. The germline V and J ends were trimmed by 5 bases and 0 bases, with 14 bases remaining between them. The CDR3, as DNA: TGTGCCAGCAGCCAAGGGTACGGGGTCTCCTACGAGCAGTACTTC. This codes for CASSQGYGVSYEQYF.

This clone was seen once. The chain recombines TRBV5-6 with TRBJ2-7, with a weak D call TRBD1 (5 bases). Trimming left V 2 bases short and J 7 bases short, with 10 bases between. Germline loops: CDR1 SGHDT, CDR2 YYEEEE. CDR3 length: 12 amino acids. For the CDR3, the DNA is TGTGCCAGCAGCTTACAGGCTCAAGAGCAGTACTTC. This sequence encodes CASSLQAQEQYF.